The next 11 T cell receptor beta chains were all read from a single sample in a study of tumor-infiltrating lymphocytes in oesophageal squamous cell carcinoma. TCRdb re-analysed the PCR reads in MiXCR, keeping a single row per CDR3 protein. Among around 15,000 distinct CDR3 sequences listed, about 53% were seen once. The sequencing input was esophageal tumor tissue. Source of these receptors: a male donor with esophageal squamous cell carcinoma.

The chain links TRBV7-9 to TRBJ2-1, with unresolved D. V was trimmed by 7 bases and J by 10 bases, leaving 17 bases between them. Germline loops: CDR1 SEHNR, CDR2 FQNEAQ (reference sequence). The CDR3 runs to 13 residues. The chain's CDR3 is CASTGSQSGEQFF. The CDR3 DNA follows: TGTGCCAGCACCGGGTCCCAATCCGGGGAGCAGTTCTTC.

The chain joins TRBV25-1 to TRBJ2-7; 7 bases match TRBD2. Germline loops: CDR1 MGHDK, CDR2 SYGVNS. The CDR3 has 14 residues. The junction had 9 bases not matched to a gene; V was cut back by 9 bases and J by 1 base. The CDR3 sequence is CASISGEGSYEQYF. The CDR3 region has the DNA TGTGCCAGTATATCGGGGGAGGGGTCCTACGAGCAGTACTTC.

Regarding this clonotype: This clone may be a read error of a much larger clone one base away. This chain links TRBV18 with TRBJ1-1, with D uncertain. The CDR3 is 13 amino acids. Germline CDR1 reads KGHSH; CDR2 reads LQKENI. This chain's CDR3 is CDSSLNFNTEAFF. In DNA form, the CDR3 reads TGTGACAGCTCACTGAACTTCAACACTGAAGCTTTCTTT.

The rearrangement joins TRBV12-3 or TRBV12-4 to TRBJ1-5; unclear D gene. Deletions cut 7 bases from V and 5 bases from J, with 12 bases between. This CDR3 has 13 residues. CDR3 protein: CASKSKRDQPQHF. CDR3 in DNA: TGTGCCAGCAAGTCGAAGCGGGATCAGCCCCAGCATTTT.

V is TRBV10-2 and J is TRBJ2-1, with 7 bases that match TRBD2. V dropped 8 bases and J dropped 6; count of bases not matched to a gene: 7. Germline loops: CDR1 WSHSY, CDR2 SAAADI. This CDR3 comprises 13 residues. This chain's CDR3 is CASGLAGGNEQFF. The CDR3 region has the DNA TGCGCCAGCGGTTTAGCGGGTGGCAATGAGCAGTTCTTC.

For this clonotype: Germline is not matched at one junction end, which may reflect a read error. The genes are TRBV6-1 and TRBJ2-3; 8 bases line up with TRBD2. CDR3 length: 16 amino acids. Per the germline V gene, CDR1 is MNHNS and CDR2 is SASEGT. The DNA of the CDR3 is TGTGCCAGCACCATCGAGTCGGGACTAGGTTCCGGGGAGCTGTACTTC. This encodes CASTIESGLGSGELYF.

Ten or more counts support this clonotype. V is TRBV2 and J is TRBJ1-1; 9 nucleotides line up with TRBD1. Germline assignment: CDR1 SNHLY and CDR2 FYNNEI. Trimming took 5 bases from V and 1 from J; bases not matched to a gene: 11. This CDR3 comprises 17 residues. The CDR3: CASSQPAGTGSNTEAFF. In DNA, the CDR3 is TGTGCCAGCAGTCAACCCGCCGGGACAGGGTCGAACACTGAAGCTTTCTTT.

This rearrangement joins TRBV7-3 to TRBJ2-3; 7 bases line up with TRBD2. V lost 5 bases and J lost 6; bases outside the gene matches: 8. CDR1 is SGHTA and CDR2 is FQGTGA in the germline V gene. This CDR3 is built from 14 residues. The DNA for the CDR3 is TGTGCCAGCAGCCCAGCGGGACCGGGGGATACGCAGTATTTT. This sequence encodes CASSPAGPGDTQYF.

The chain has TRBV7-6 and TRBJ2-5; no reliable D call. This CDR3 is 12 amino acids long. Germline CDR1 SGHVS, CDR2 FNYEAQ. V lost 2 bases to trimming and J lost 3 bases, with 4 bases between them. CDR3 protein: CASSLTKETQYF. CDR3 coding DNA: TGTGCCAGCAGCTTAACTAAAGAGACCCAGTACTTC. The whole variable domain, remainder taken from reference TRBV7-6 and TRBJ2-5, is GAGVSQSPRYKVTKRGQDVALRCDPISGHVSLYWYRQALGQGPEFLTYFNYEAQQDKSGLPNDRFSAERPEGSISTLTIQRTEQRDSAMYRCASSLTKETQYFGPGTRLLVL.

CDR3 loop: CASSLFAGFQETQYF. For the CDR3, the DNA is TGTGCCAGCAGCTTATTTGCCGGCTTCCAAGAGACCCAGTACTTC. The chain is built from TRBV7-3 and TRBJ2-5; D gene uncertain. This CDR3 is 15 amino acids long. Trimming took off 2 bases at V and 1 base at J, with 11 bases between the two ends. Germline CDR1 reads SGHTA; CDR2 reads FQGTGA. Full variable domain (missing parts from reference TRBV7-3 and TRBJ2-5): GAGVSQTPSNKVTEKGKYVELRCDPISGHTALYWYRQSLGQGPEFLIYFQGTGAADDSGLPNDRFFAVRPEGSVSTLKIQRTERGDSAVYLCASSLFAGFQETQYFGPGTRLLVL.

In this sample, this clonotype turned up many times. This rearrangement joins TRBV6-4 to TRBJ2-6, with 7 bases fitting TRBD1. The CDR3 consists of 17 residues. Germline V gene sequence: CDR1 MRHNA, CDR2 SNTAGT. With V trimmed by 0 bases and J by 0 bases, 2 bases remained unmatched. The CDR3 bases are TGTGCCAGCAGTGACTCGTCAGGGGGCTCTGGGGCCAACGTCCTGACTTTC. The encoded protein is CASSDSSGGSGANVLTF.